This TCR beta chain was identified during a study of T cells after yellow fever vaccination. TCRdb reprocessed the 5' RACE reads with MiXCR, giving one entry per CDR3 protein. This repertoire shows more than 15,000 distinct CDR3 sequences, over 3.5% found once; its top ten account for about 0.4%. There are many counts of this clonotype. Trimming removed 1 base from V and 5 bases from J, with 14 bases in between. The length of the CDR3 is 15 residues. Looked up from germline, CDR1 is LNHNV and CDR2 is YYDKDF (reference sequence). V gene TRBV15 combines with J gene TRBJ1-1; tentatively, D is TRBD1 (6 bases). The sample here was PBMCs, either bulk or a sorted T-cell subset (CD4+, CD8+, memory, or dextramer-sorted; not recorded which), taken 15 days after the yellow fever booster vaccination. The clonotype originates from a man aged 25-45 years who received the YFV17D yellow fever vaccine. The CDR3 spells CATSRVRGLETEAFF. CDR3 nucleotides: TGTGCCACCAGCAGAGTTCGGGGGCTGGAGACTGAAGCTTTCTTT. Full variable domain (rest looked up from reference TRBV15 and TRBJ1-1): DAMVIQNPRYQVTQFGKPVTLSCSQTLNHNVMYWYQQKSSQAPKLLFHYYDKDFNNEADTPDNFQSRRPNTSFCFLDIRSPGLGDTAMYLCATSRVRGLETEAFFGQGTRLTVV.